This entry is about one T cell receptor (beta chain). What it binds is not known. Deletions cut 0 bases from V and 0 bases from J, with 11 bases between. From germline, CDR1 is LNHNV and CDR2 YYDKDF (reference sequence). This CDR3 is built from 17 residues. The sample belongs to a study of cytomegalovirus exposure and HLA in healthy donors. The PCR was carried out with 60 Vbeta primers and 13 Jbeta primers. Methods used by the authors: In a later analysis, around 12 million of approximately 86 million unique beta chains occurred in at least two donors. TCRdb's copy holds only in-frame clones and misses some; the assay was immunoSEQ multiplex PCR. The DNA was the basis for D and trimming; V, J and clone size are from that table. The sample consists of 250,000 to 350,000 clones, roughly 88% of them appearing once. Study-wide results and caveats: Highly shared variants forming one cluster were likely a sequencing artifact. Generally TCR sequences proved uncommon, though certain public TCRs appeared in numerous donors.

The source of this sequence is a man aged 35-49 years in good health and CMV-seropositive. The V gene is TRBV15, the J gene TRBJ2-2; possibly TRBD2 for D (6 bases). Sequenced: PBMCs. CDR3 residues: CATSRDERRANTGELFF. The CDR3 DNA reads as TGTGCCACCAGCAGAGATGAGCGGAGGGCGAACACCGGGGAGCTGTTTTTT.